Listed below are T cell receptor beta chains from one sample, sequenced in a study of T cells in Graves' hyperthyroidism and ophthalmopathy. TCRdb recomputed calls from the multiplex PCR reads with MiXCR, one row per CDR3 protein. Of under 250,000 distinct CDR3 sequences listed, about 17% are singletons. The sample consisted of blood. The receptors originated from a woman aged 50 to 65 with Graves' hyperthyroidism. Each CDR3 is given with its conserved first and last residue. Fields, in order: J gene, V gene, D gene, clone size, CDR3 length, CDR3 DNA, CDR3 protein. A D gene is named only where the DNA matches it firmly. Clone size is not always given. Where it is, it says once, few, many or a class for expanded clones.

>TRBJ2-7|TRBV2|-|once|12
TGTGCCAGCACCCATGAGGACTACGAGCAGTACTTC
CASTHEDYEQYF
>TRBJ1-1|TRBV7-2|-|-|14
TGTGCCAGCAGCTTAGACGTCAGGCTCACTGAAGCTTTCTTT
CASSLDVRLTEAFF
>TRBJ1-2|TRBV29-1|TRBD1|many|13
TGCAGCGTTGGTGAAGGGGGCGGATATGGCTACACCTTC
CSVGEGGGYGYTF
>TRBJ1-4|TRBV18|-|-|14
TGTGCCAGCTCACCTCAAGACGCGAATGAAAAACTGTTTTTT
CASSPQDANEKLFF
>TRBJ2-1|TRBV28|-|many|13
TGTGCCAGCAGTTTAGTTAGGGACAATGAGCAGTTCTTC
CASSLVRDNEQFF
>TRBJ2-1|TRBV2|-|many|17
TGTGCCAGCAGTGACCCCGGAGGGACCTCGCTCTACAATGAGCAGTTCTTC
CASSDPGGTSLYNEQFF
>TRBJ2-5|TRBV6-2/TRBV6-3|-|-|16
TGTGCCAGCAGTTACGCGAGCGGGTTTGTAGTGGAGACCCAGTACTTC
CASSYASGFVVETQYF
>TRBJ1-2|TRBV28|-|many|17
TGTGCCAGCAGTTTATCCCGACGAGAGACAGCGTACTATGGCTACACCTTC
CASSLSRRETAYYGYTF
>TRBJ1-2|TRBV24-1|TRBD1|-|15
TGTGCCACCAGTGGTCCGGACAGGGGCGACTATGGCTACACCTTC
CATSGPDRGDYGYTF
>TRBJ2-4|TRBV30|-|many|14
TGTGCCTGGAGTCCGTCTGAGCGGCGGGACATTCAGTACTTC
CAWSPSERRDIQYF
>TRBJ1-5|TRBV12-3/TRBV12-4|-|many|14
TGTGCCAGCAGTTTAGCCCACGGGAATCAGCCCCAGCATTTT
CASSLAHGNQPQHF
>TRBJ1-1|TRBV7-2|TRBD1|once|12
TGTGCCAGCAGATCGGGACAGGGGCGCACATTCTTT
CASRSGQGRTFF
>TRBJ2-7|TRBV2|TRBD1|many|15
TGTGCCAGCAGTGAACGGGCAGGGGGCTTGTACGAGCAGTACTTC
CASSERAGGLYEQYF
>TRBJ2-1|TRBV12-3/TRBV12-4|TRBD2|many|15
TGTGCCAGCACTCCGGGACTAGGGTACGGGAATGAGCAGTTCTTC
CASTPGLGYGNEQFF
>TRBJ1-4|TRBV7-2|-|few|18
TGTGCCAGCAGCTTCCGGGGTTTTAGGGGTCACGGGAGTGAAAAACTGTTTTTT
CASSFRGFRGHGSEKLFF
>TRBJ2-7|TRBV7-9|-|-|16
TGTGCCAGCAGCGGCGAACGAACTCTGACCTCCTACGAGCAGTACTTC
CASSGERTLTSYEQYF
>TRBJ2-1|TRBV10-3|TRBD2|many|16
TGTGCCATCAGTGAAAAAGGACTAGCCCAAACCAATGAGCAGTTCTTC
CAISEKGLAQTNEQFF
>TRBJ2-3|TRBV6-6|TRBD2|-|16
TGTGCCAGCAGTTACTTAGCGGGAGAGAACACAGATACGCAGTATTTT
CASSYLAGENTDTQYF
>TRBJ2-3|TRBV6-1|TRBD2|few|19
TGTGCCAGCAAATACCGGCCTGGGACTAGCGGGAGTTTGTCAGATACGCAGTATTTT
CASKYRPGTSGSLSDTQYF
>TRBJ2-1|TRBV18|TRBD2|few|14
TGTGCCAGCTCACCACAGTCGGGACTAGCGGAGCAGTTCTTC
CASSPQSGLAEQFF
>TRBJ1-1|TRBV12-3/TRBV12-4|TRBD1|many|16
TGTGCCAGCAGTAGGGATGCAGGGGGCAGGGGCACTGAAGCTTTCTTT
CASSRDAGGRGTEAFF
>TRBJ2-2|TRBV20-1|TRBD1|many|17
TGCAGTGCTAGAGATTACATCAGAGGACAGGGGACCGGGGAGCTGTTTTTT
CSARDYIRGQGTGELFF
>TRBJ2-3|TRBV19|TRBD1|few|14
TGTGCCAGTAGTATAGGACAGGGACCAGATACGCAGTATTTT
CASSIGQGPDTQYF
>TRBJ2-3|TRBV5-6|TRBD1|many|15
TGTGCCAGCAGTTCGACAGGGGGCGGGAGAGATACGCAGTATTTT
CASSSTGGGRDTQYF
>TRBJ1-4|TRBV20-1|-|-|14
TGCAGTGCGAACCGTCAGGGAGTTATTGAAAAACTGTTTTTT
CSANRQGVIEKLFF
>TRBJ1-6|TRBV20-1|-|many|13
TGCAGTGCAAGTTACAGGGATGGTTCACCCCTCCACTTT
CSASYRDGSPLHF
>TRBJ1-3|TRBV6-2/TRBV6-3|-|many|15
TGTGCCAGCAGTTACGTCGGGACGGAAAGAAACACCATATATTTT
CASSYVGTERNTIYF
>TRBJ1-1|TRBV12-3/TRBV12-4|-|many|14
TGTGCCAGCAGAGGACAGCGGGTGAACACTGAAGCTTTCTTT
CASRGQRVNTEAFF
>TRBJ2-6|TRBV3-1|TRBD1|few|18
TGTGCCAGCAGCCTATTAGGGACAGGACTCTCTGGGGCCAACGTCCTGACTTTC
CASSLLGTGLSGANVLTF
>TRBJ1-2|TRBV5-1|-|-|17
TGCGCCAGCAGCTTGGCTGCCGGTGCGGATTCTTACTATGGCTACACCTTC
CASSLAAGADSYYGYTF
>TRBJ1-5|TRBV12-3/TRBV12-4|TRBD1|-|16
TGTGCCAGCAGTTCCGGACAGGGGGTTAGCAATCAGCCCCAGCATTTT
CASSSGQGVSNQPQHF
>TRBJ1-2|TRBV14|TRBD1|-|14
TGTGCCAGCAGCCAAGTGGACAGGAGCTATGGCTACACCTTC
CASSQVDRSYGYTF
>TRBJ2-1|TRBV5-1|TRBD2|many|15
TGCGCCAGCGCCCCCACGGGAGGAACCTACAATGAGCAGTTCTTC
CASAPTGGTYNEQFF
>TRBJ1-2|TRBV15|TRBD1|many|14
TGTGCCACCAGCCGCGAGACAGGGGTCTATGGCTACACCTTC
CATSRETGVYGYTF
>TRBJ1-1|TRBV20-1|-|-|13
TGCAGTGCTAGAGCTTCTTCGAACACTGAAGCTTTCTTT
CSARASSNTEAFF
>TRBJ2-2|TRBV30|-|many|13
TGTGCCTGGAGTTGGTCGAACACCGGGGAGCTGTTTTTT
CAWSWSNTGELFF
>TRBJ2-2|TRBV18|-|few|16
TGTGCCAGCTCACGGGAATGGGACTGGATAGCCGGGGAGCTGTTTTTT
CASSREWDWIAGELFF
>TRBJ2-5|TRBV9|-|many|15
TGTGCCAGCAGCCCGGAGGGACTCAGACAAGAGACCCAGTACTTC
CASSPEGLRQETQYF
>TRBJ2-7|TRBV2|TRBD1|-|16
TGTGCCAGCAGCGACCATCAGGGGGATCAGTTTTACGAGCAGTACTTC
CASSDHQGDQFYEQYF
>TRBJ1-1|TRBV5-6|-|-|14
TGTGCCAGCAGCTACCCACAGGGGAACACTGAAGCTTTCTTT
CASSYPQGNTEAFF
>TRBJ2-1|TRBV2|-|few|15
TGTGCCAGCAGGGAAAGACCGTTTCCGGGGGATGAGCAGTTCTTC
CASRERPFPGDEQFF
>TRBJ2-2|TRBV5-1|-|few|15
TGCGCCAGCAGCTGGGACTTCGCGAACACCGGGGAGCTGTTTTTT
CASSWDFANTGELFF
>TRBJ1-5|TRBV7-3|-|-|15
TGTGCCAGCAGCTCAGCCACGGGGGACAATCAGCCCCAGCATTTT
CASSSATGDNQPQHF
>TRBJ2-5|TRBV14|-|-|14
TGTGCCAGCAGCTACCGGACAGCCCAAGAGACCCAGTACTTC
CASSYRTAQETQYF
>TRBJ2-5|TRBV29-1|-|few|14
TGCAGCGTTGATTCGGCCCCGATAGGGGAGACCCAGTACTTC
CSVDSAPIGETQYF
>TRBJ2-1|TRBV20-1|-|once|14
TGCAGTGCTAGAGCTTCAAGCTCCTACAATGAGCAGTTCTTC
CSARASSSYNEQFF
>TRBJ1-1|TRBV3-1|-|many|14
TGTGCCAGCATCCCCAACGGGGGATCCACTGAAGCTTTCTTT
CASIPNGGSTEAFF
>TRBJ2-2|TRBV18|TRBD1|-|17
TGTGCCAGCTCACCATCGGACAGGGGAGGGAACACCGGGGAGCTGTTTTTT
CASSPSDRGGNTGELFF
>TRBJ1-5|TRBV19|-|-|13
TGTGCCAGTAGTCGGACAGACAATCAGCCCCAGCATTTT
CASSRTDNQPQHF
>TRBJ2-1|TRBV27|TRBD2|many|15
TGTGCCAGCAGTTTAAGTAGCGGGAGGTCGGTTGAGCAGTTCTTC
CASSLSSGRSVEQFF
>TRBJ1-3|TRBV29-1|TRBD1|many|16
TGCAGCGTTGAAGGGTGGGACAGGGTCCCTGGAAACACCATATATTTT
CSVEGWDRVPGNTIYF
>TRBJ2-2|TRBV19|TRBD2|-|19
TGTGCCAGTAGTATCCGGACTAGCGGGAGAGTAACGAACACCGGGGAGCTGTTTTTT
CASSIRTSGRVTNTGELFF